Below, one T cell receptor beta chain is given with its context. Looked up from germline, CDR1 is ENHRY and CDR2 is SYGVKD. V was shortened by 7 bases and J by 0 bases, with 11 bases between the two germline ends. This CDR3 is built from 14 residues. These data come from a study of blood T cell repertoires in COVID-19. Study-wide background: The United States, Italy and Spain provided the acute and convalescent COVID-19 samples. T cells, B-cell-depleted T cells, or PBMCs provided the cDNA or gDNA that served as material.

Original methodology: Researchers report that nucleated cell counts were estimated from reference gene primer amplification. Clones were sequenced by immunoSEQ multiplex PCR, and TCRdb holds only the in-frame ones, with some missing. V, J and clone size are taken as reported in that table, and D and trimming were inferred from the DNA itself. The sample lists approximately 130,000 clones, more than 70% seen once, with less than 2% in the top ten. This receptor was taken from a human donor in a cohort sampled during active COVID-19. The source material was peripheral blood. The chain couples TRBV10-3 to TRBJ2-3; D is perhaps TRBD1 (6 bases). This chain's CDR3 is CAITRDISTDTQYF. CDR3 DNA sequence: TGTGCCATCACCCGGGACATTAGCACAGATACGCAGTATTTT.